This T cell receptor beta chain is drawn from a study of T cells in localized non-small cell lung cancer. The study, taken as a whole, reports: Heterogeneity remains possible because sequencing was limited to only one tumor region. Uninvolved adjacent lung showed peak T cell clonality, exceeding tumor. Adjacent lung held a median around 58 of the top 100 tumor clones.

Trimming took off 8 bases at V and 6 bases at J, with 11 bases between the two ends. The germline CDR1 and CDR2 sequences are MDHEN and SYDVKM. There are 12 residues in the CDR3. TCRdb's table, derived via immunoSEQ multiplex PCR, lists solely in-frame clones and lacks some. The table records about 78,000 clones, just under 85% of them present only once. Worth noting for this clone: Its cognate antigen is unknown.

V and J are TRBV28 and TRBJ1-5, with no clear D. The receptor's source is a man aged 35 to 69 with stage I lung adenocarcinoma. This specimen consisted of peripheral blood, obtained before any cancer treatment. The CDR3 bases are TGTGCCAGCGATGGGGATGGTCAGCCCCAGCATTTT. It codes for CASDGDGQPQHF.